These T cell receptor beta chains were read from a single sample in a study of Tregs in tolerant kidney transplant recipients. Sequencing was performed with immunoSEQ multiplex PCR; in TCRdb, only in-frame clones are kept and a portion is missing. The sample lists fewer than 80,000 clones, 95% to 98% seen once, with 0.3% to 0.35% in the top ten. The input for sequencing was Tregs from blood, taken before the transplant. The receptors shown here come from a human donor who received a combined kidney and bone marrow transplant. Both conserved end residues are part of each CDR3. A D gene is named only where the DNA matches it firmly. Only some rows state a clone size, as once, few, many or a class for expanded clones.

TRBV7-2	TRBJ2-3	-	-	CATSARGMQYF	TGTGCCACCTCCGCGCGGGGCATGCAGTATTTT
TRBV11-2	TRBJ1-2	-	TRBD1	CASSSGDSRLYGYTF	TGTGCCAGCAGCTCCGGGGACAGTAGACTCTATGGCTACACCTTC
TRBV7-2	TRBJ1-2	-	-	CASSIRTAGYTF	TGTGCCAGCAGCATTCGGACAGCGGGCTACACCTTC
TRBV5-1	TRBJ2-1	-	-	CASSSRESSYNEQFF	TGCGCCAGCAGCTCGAGGGAGAGCTCCTACAATGAGCAGTTCTTC
TRBV5-3	TRBJ2-5	-	-	CARSLNRQETQYF	TGTGCCAGAAGCTTGAACAGGCAAGAGACCCAGTACTTC
TRBV30	TRBJ2-2	-	TRBD2	CAGLAGGNTGELFF	TGTGCCGGACTAGCGGGAGGGAACACCGGGGAGCTGTTTTTT
TRBV18	TRBJ1-1	-	-	CASSPLAPEAFF	TGTGCCAGCTCACCATTGGCCCCTGAAGCTTTCTTT
TRBV29-1	TRBJ2-1	-	-	CSVEGEAYNEQFF	TGCAGCGTTGAGGGGGAGGCCTACAATGAGCAGTTCTTC
TRBV5-1	TRBJ2-3	-	TRBD2	CASSYSGRAGDTQYF	TGCGCCAGCAGCTACAGCGGGAGGGCCGGAGATACGCAGTATTTT
TRBV11-3	TRBJ2-2	-	TRBD2	CASSSLAGPPHGELFF	TGTGCCAGCAGCAGCCTAGCGGGACCCCCCCACGGGGAGCTGTTTTTT
TRBV6-4	TRBJ2-1	-	-	CASSFVRGNEQFF	TGTGCCAGCAGTTTTGTCCGAGGCAATGAGCAGTTCTTC
TRBV6-6	TRBJ2-3	once	-	CASSRLDPSDTQYF	TGTGCCAGCAGCCGACTTGACCCTTCCGATACGCAGTATTTT
TRBV19	TRBJ1-2	-	TRBD1	CASTIQGRDYGYTF	TGTGCCAGTACTATACAGGGGCGAGACTATGGCTACACCTTC
TRBV20-1	TRBJ1-2	-	-	CSALSQGGYTF	TGCAGTGCCCTTTCGCAGGGGGGCTACACCTTC
TRBV29-1	TRBJ1-2	-	TRBD1	CSVADRAIWGYTF	TGCAGCGTCGCGGACAGGGCGATATGGGGCTACACCTTC
TRBV2	TRBJ2-2	-	TRBD2	CASRREFQAGELFF	TGTGCCAGCAGGCGGGAGTTCCAAGCCGGGGAGCTGTTTTTT
TRBV6-1	TRBJ2-7	-	-	CASRLHSYEQYF	TGTGCCAGCAGGTTACACTCCTACGAGCAGTACTTC
TRBV9	TRBJ2-3	-	-	CASGAGYTQYF	TGTGCCTCCGGTGCGGGATATACGCAGTATTTT
TRBV18	TRBJ2-3	once	-	CASSLSVVFTDTQYF	TGTGCCAGCTCACTCAGCGTGGTTTTCACAGATACGCAGTATTTT
TRBV5-1	TRBJ2-7	-	-	CASSLGTRYEQYF	TGCGCCAGCAGCTTGGGGACACGCTACGAGCAGTACTTC
TRBV4-2	TRBJ2-3	-	-	CASTLAGTGTDTQYF	TGTGCCAGCACCTTGGCGGGAACGGGCACAGATACGCAGTATTTT
TRBV29-1	TRBJ2-1	-	-	CSVGQGIRTEQFF	TGCAGCGTTGGGCAGGGGATAAGGACTGAGCAGTTCTTC
TRBV5-4	TRBJ2-2	-	-	CASSFRPLGQGLTGELFF	TGTGCCAGCAGCTTCCGGCCTCTGGGCCAGGGGTTGACCGGGGAGCTGTTTTTT
TRBV4-1	TRBJ1-3	-	TRBD1	CASSQDTGIGRGSGNTIYF	TGCGCCAGCAGCCAAGATACGGGGATTGGCAGGGGGTCTGGAAACACCATATATTTT
TRBV15	TRBJ2-5	-	-	CATSPEQGRGTQYF	TGTGCCACCAGCCCTGAACAGGGACGGGGGACCCAGTACTTC
TRBV5-1	TRBJ1-1	-	TRBD1	CASRRQGESDTEAFF	TGCGCCAGCAGACGACAGGGCGAGAGCGACACTGAAGCTTTCTTT
TRBV7-2	TRBJ2-7	-	TRBD1	CASSLVGTGGDEQYF	TGTGCCAGCAGCTTAGTTGGGACAGGGGGCGACGAGCAGTACTTC
TRBV27	TRBJ1-6	-	-	CASSFSNSPLHF	TGTGCCAGCAGTTTTAGTAATTCACCCCTCCACTTT
TRBV5-1	TRBJ1-1	-	-	CASSLTPGQRNTEAFF	TGCGCCAGCAGCCTGACGCCGGGACAAAGGAACACTGAAGCTTTCTTT
TRBV5-1	TRBJ2-1	-	TRBD2	CASSLGDGGRASDEQFF	TGCGCCAGCAGCTTAGGTGATGGCGGGAGGGCCTCGGATGAGCAGTTCTTC
TRBV5-6	TRBJ2-7	-	TRBD1	CASSYRDRGLYEQYF	TGTGCCAGCAGCTACCGGGACAGGGGGCTTTACGAGCAGTACTTC
TRBV29-1	TRBJ1-1	-	TRBD1	CSVDRPSTGPTEAFF	TGCAGCGTTGATCGGCCGTCGACAGGGCCCACTGAAGCTTTCTTT
TRBV6-4	TRBJ1-4	-	-	CASSDSRTPNEKLFF	TGTGCCAGCAGTGACTCGCGGACACCAAATGAAAAACTGTTTTTT
TRBV27	TRBJ2-7	-	-	CASSPPALTGFYEQYF	TGTGCCAGCAGTCCCCCGGCCCTAACAGGGTTCTACGAGCAGTACTTC
TRBV10-3	TRBJ2-3	-	TRBD2	CAIQNLAGRGDTQYF	TGTGCCATCCAAAACCTAGCGGGGCGGGGGGATACGCAGTATTTT
TRBV7-2	TRBJ1-1	-	-	CASGIQGTGTEAFF	TGTGCCAGCGGCATTCAGGGGACGGGCACTGAAGCTTTCTTT
TRBV5-1	TRBJ2-3	-	TRBD1	CASSSMTGSTDTQYF	TGCGCCAGCAGCTCAATGACAGGGTCCACAGATACGCAGTATTTT
TRBV5-4	TRBJ1-6	-	-	CASSLGGQGRNSPLHF	TGTGCCAGCAGCTTGGGTGGGCAGGGTCGAAATTCACCCCTCCACTTT
TRBV6-6	TRBJ2-7	-	-	CASSYEGGGRYEQYF	TGTGCCAGCAGTTACGAAGGGGGGGGCAGGTACGAGCAGTACTTC
TRBV20-1	TRBJ2-7	-	-	CSAPQVNEQYF	TGCAGTGCTCCTCAGGTCAACGAGCAGTACTTC
TRBV7-2	TRBJ1-4	-	-	CASSLAHRPRGNEKLFF	TGTGCCAGCAGCTTAGCGCACCGCCCGCGGGGTAATGAAAAACTGTTTTTT
TRBV19	TRBJ1-2	-	-	CASRREGAGYTF	TGTGCCAGCCGCAGGGAAGGGGCTGGCTACACCTTC
TRBV6-1	TRBJ1-1	-	-	CASSEALGQITLNTEAFF	TGTGCCAGCAGTGAAGCGCTGGGGCAGATCACTTTGAACACTGAAGCTTTCTTT
TRBV20-1	TRBJ1-1	-	-	CSAIPTLEAFF	TGCAGTGCTATCCCGACACTCGAAGCTTTCTTT
TRBV19	TRBJ1-5	-	TRBD1	CASSTYSYPRQGKVGNQPQHF	TGTGCCAGTAGTACTTATTCCTACCCCCGACAGGGTAAAGTGGGCAATCAGCCCCAGCATTTT
TRBV7-2	TRBJ2-5	-	-	CASSLTQETQYF	TGTGCCAGCAGCTTAACTCAAGAGACCCAGTACTTC
TRBV12-5	TRBJ1-2	-	-	CASGPDMGSGYTF	TGTGCTAGTGGCCCCGACATGGGTTCCGGCTACACCTTC
TRBV29-1	TRBJ2-7	-	-	CSVTRGLAPSYEQYF	TGCAGCGTCACCCGTGGGCTAGCACCATCCTACGAGCAGTACTTC
TRBV5-5	TRBJ1-2	-	-	CASSLSANGYTF	TGTGCCAGCAGCTTGAGTGCTAATGGCTACACCTTC
TRBV18	TRBJ2-1	once	-	CASSPSYYEQFF	TGTGCCAGCTCACCTAGTTACTATGAGCAGTTCTTC
TRBV19	TRBJ2-3	-	TRBD1	CASSTRGGRSTDTQYF	TGTGCCAGTAGTACACGAGGGGGCCGTAGCACAGATACGCAGTATTTT